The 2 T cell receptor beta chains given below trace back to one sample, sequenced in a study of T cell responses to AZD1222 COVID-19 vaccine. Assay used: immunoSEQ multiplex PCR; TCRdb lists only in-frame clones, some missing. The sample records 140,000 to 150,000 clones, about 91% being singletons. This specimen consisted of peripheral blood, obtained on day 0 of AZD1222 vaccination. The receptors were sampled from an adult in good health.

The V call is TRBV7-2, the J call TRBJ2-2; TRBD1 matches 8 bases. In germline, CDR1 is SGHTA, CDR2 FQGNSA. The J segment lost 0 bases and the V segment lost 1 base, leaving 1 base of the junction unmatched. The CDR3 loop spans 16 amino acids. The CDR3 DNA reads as TGTGCCAGCAGCTTAGTGGGACAGGCGAACACCGGGGAGCTGTTTTTT. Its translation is CASSLVGQANTGELFF.

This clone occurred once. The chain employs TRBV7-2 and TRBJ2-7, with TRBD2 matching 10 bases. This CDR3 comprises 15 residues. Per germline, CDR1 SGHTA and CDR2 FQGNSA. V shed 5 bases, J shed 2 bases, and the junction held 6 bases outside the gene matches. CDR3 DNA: TGTGCCAGCAGCACCCGAGCGGGGGGGGCCTACGAGCAGTACTTC. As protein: CASSTRAGGAYEQYF. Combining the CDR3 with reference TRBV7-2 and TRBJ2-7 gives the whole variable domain GAGVSQSPSNKVTEKGKDVELRCDPISGHTALYWYRQSLGQGLEFLIYFQGNSAPDKSGLPSDRFSAERTGGSVSTLTIQRTQQEDSAVYLCASSTRAGGAYEQYFGPGTRLTVT.